This entry is about one T cell receptor beta chain. CD45RO negativity and positive selection for CCR7 defined naive CD8 cells, a population that excluded terminally differentiated effector memory CD45RA+ cells. The sample originates from a study of shared clonotypes between healthy human individuals. Each subset's genomic DNA was shared equally among a number of immunoSEQ plates. Replicate sorted-subset PCRs were loaded with around 210 ng DNA, about 30,000 T cell genomes. This table comes from immunoSEQ multiplex PCR, and its TCRdb copy is limited to in-frame clones, with some not included. The table shows around 560,000 clones, with 95% occurring only once. Trimming took off 8 bases at V and 5 bases at J, with 13 bases between the two ends. Germline loops: CDR1 SQVTM, CDR2 ANQGSEA. This CDR3 is 12 amino acids long.

V is TRBV29-1 and J is TRBJ2-1; possibly TRBD2 for D (6 bases). Sequenced material: naive CD8+ T cells sorted from blood. This TCR was sampled from a woman aged 25 to 45 in good health. The CDR3 DNA follows: TGCAGCTGGACTACCGAAGACAATGAGCAGTTCTTC. Encoded protein: CSWTTEDNEQFF.